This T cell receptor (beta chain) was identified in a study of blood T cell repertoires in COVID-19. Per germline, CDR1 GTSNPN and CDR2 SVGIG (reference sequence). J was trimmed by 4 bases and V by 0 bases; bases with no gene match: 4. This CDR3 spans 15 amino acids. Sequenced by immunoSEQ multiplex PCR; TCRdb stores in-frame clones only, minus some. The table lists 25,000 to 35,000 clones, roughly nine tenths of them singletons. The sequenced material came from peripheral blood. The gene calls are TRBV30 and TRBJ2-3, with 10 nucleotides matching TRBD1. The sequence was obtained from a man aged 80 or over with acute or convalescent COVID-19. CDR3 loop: CAWSVGGQGSDTQYF. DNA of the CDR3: TGTGCCTGGAGTGTAGGGGGACAGGGGTCAGATACGCAGTATTTT.